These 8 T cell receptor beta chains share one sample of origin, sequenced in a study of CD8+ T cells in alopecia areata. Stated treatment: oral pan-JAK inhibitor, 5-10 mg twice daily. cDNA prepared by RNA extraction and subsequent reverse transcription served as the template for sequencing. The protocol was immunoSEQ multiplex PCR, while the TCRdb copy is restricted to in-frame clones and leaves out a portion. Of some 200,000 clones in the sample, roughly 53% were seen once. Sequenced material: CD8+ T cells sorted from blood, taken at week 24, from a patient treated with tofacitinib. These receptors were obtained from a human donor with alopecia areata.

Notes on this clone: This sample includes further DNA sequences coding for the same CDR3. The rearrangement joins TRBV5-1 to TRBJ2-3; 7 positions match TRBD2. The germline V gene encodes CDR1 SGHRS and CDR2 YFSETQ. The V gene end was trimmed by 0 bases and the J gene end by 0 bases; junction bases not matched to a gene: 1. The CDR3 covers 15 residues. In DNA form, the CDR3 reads TGCGCCAGCAGCTTGGGACTAGCTAGCACAGATACGCAGTATTTT. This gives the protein CASSLGLASTDTQYF.

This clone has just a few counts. Here the CDR3 reads CASSRDYPNTGELFF. In DNA form, the CDR3 reads TGTGCCAGCAGCCGGGACTACCCGAACACCGGGGAGCTGTTTTTT. The genes are TRBV7-9 and TRBJ2-2, with 7 bases that match TRBD2. The trim removed 5 bases at V and 0 bases at J, leaving 3 bases unmatched. Germline V gives CDR1 SEHNR, CDR2 FQNEAQ (reference sequence). This CDR3 spans 15 amino acids. Using reference TRBV7-9 and TRBJ2-2 for the parts outside the CDR3, the full variable domain is DTGVSQNPRHKITKRGQNVTFRCDPISEHNRLYWYRQTLGQGPEFLTYFQNEAQLEKSRLLSDRFSAERPKGSFSTLEIQRTEQGDSAMYLCASSRDYPNTGELFFGEGSRLTVL.

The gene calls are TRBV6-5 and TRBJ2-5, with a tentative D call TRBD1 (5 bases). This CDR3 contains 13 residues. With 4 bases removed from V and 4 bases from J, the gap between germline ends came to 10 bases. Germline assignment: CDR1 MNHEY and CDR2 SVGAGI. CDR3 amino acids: CASSSGFPETQYF. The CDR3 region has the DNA TGTGCCAGCAGTTCAGGGTTCCCAGAGACCCAGTACTTC.

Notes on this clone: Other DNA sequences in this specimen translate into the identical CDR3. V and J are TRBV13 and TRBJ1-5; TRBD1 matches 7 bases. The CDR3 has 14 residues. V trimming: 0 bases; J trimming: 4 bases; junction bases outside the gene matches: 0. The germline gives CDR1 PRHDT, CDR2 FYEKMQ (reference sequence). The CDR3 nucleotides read TGTGCCAGCAGCTTAGGGACAGGGAATCAGCCCCAGCATTTT. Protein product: CASSLGTGNQPQHF.

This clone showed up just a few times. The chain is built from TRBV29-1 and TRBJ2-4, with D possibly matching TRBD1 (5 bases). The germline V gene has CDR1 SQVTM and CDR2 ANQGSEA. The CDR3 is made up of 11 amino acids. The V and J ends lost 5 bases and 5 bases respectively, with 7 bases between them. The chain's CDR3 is CSVFRENIQYF. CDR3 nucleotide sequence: TGCAGCGTTTTCAGGGAAAACATTCAGTACTTC.

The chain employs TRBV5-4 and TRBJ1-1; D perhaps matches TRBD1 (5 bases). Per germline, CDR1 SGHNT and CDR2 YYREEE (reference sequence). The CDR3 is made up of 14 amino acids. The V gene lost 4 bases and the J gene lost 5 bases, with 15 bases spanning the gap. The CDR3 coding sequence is TGTGCCAGCAGCCCCGCAAGAAAGGGGACTGAAGCTTTCTTT. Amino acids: CASSPARKGTEAFF.

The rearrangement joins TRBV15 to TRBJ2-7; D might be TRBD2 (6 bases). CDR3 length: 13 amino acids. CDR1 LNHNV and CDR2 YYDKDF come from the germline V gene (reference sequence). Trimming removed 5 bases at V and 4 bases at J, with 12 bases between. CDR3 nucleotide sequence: TGTGCCACCAGCGTGGAGGGTGCTTACGAGCAGTACTTC. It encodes CATSVEGAYEQYF.

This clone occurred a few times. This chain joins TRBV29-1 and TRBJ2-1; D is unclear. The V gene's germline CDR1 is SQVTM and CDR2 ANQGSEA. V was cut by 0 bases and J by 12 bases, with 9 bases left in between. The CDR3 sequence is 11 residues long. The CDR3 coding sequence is TGCAGCGTTGAAGATCGAAGGGTGCAGTTCTTC. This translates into CSVEDRRVQFF.